These 5 T cell receptor beta chains share one sample of origin, sequenced in a study of OX40 agonist ivuxolimab in advanced cancers. Clones were read by immunoSEQ multiplex PCR, and TCRdb kept only the in-frame ones, dropping some. This sample yields 45,000 to 50,000 clones, of which about three quarters are seen a single time; around 7% belongs to the top ten. The sequences come from CD4+ or CD8+ T cells sorted from blood, collected in a trial of the OX40 agonist ivuxolimab. The receptors were gathered from an adult with an advanced solid tumor such as melanoma, head and neck, liver or kidney cancer.

The chain combines TRBV5-4 with TRBJ2-1; 8 nucleotides align to TRBD2. Germline CDR1 and CDR2: SGHNT and YYREEE (reference sequence). Trimming cost V 4 bases and J 4 bases; bases outside gene matches: 13. CDR3 length equals 17 residues. CDR3 in amino acids: CASSRGLAGLTYNEQFF. The CDR3 region has the DNA TGTGCCAGCAGCCGGGGGTTAGCGGGATTAACTTACAATGAGCAGTTCTTC.

The rearrangement links TRBV6-5 to TRBJ1-2; 7 positions match TRBD1. The CDR3 totals 14 residues. Germline assignment: CDR1 MNHEY and CDR2 SVGAGI. The junction had 5 bases not matched to a gene; V was cut back by 2 bases and J by 5 bases. The CDR3 coding sequence is TGTGCCAGCAGTTACAGACAGGGCGGATATGGCTACACCTTC. Residues: CASSYRQGGYGYTF.

The rearrangement joins TRBV6-1 to TRBJ2-5; D gene uncertain. The CDR3 totals 11 residues. Trimming removed 3 bases from V and 7 bases from J, with 6 bases in between. The germline CDR1 and CDR2 sequences are MNHNS and SASEGT. CDR3 protein: CASSDLGTQYF. In DNA, the CDR3 is TGTGCCAGCAGTGACTTAGGGACCCAGTACTTC.

J is TRBJ2-7 and V is TRBV9; TRBD2 matches 10 bases. The CDR3 contains 15 residues. V lost 0 bases and J lost 6; bases outside the gene matches: 6. The germline gives CDR1 SGDLS, CDR2 YYNGEE. This CDR3 is CASSVAGLAVGEQYF. In DNA, the CDR3 is TGTGCCAGCAGCGTAGCAGGACTAGCGGTTGGCGAGCAGTACTTC.

This rearrangement joins TRBV15 to TRBJ1-2; the D is unclear. Trimming removed 0 bases from V and 8 bases from J, with 19 bases in between. This CDR3 comprises 16 residues. The germline gives CDR1 LNHNV, CDR2 YYDKDF (reference sequence). In DNA, the CDR3 is TGTGCCACCAGCAGAGACGGAGGGTCCGCGGGCAACGGCTACACCTTC. It yields the protein CATSRDGGSAGNGYTF. The complete variable domain, with remaining parts taken from reference TRBV15 and TRBJ1-2, reads DAMVIQNPRYQVTQFGKPVTLSCSQTLNHNVMYWYQQKSSQAPKLLFHYYDKDFNNEADTPDNFQSRRPNTSFCFLDIRSPGLGDTAMYLCATSRDGGSAGNGYTFGSGTRLTVV.